This T cell receptor (beta chain) was sequenced during a study of molecular identifiers for immune sequencing clone quantification. Background on the study: The replicates split RNA from roughly 20,000 or 100,000 naive CD8 cells five ways and sequenced four.

V was cut by 3 bases and J by 0 bases, with 9 bases left in between. The CDR3 is 14 amino acids. Germline CDR1 is SNHLY and CDR2 is FYNNEI. As CD8+CD4-CCR7+CD45RA+ cells, naive CD8 T cells were sorted. Previously described methods and listed TCR primers produced bulk TCR libraries. TCRdb independently ran MiXCR on the PCR reads; one entry per CDR3 protein. The sample holds about 630,000 distinct CDR3 sequences, 25% seen once. This chain uses TRBV2 with TRBJ2-7; D gene unclear. Sequencing used naive CD8+ T cells from blood, with Jurkat cell RNA spiked in. Subset defined: FACS-sorted CD8+CD4-CCR7+CD45RA+ naive T cells. The clonotype was recovered from a human donor in good health. Some libraries in this study had Jurkat cell RNA spiked in. CDR3 residues: CASSDWANSYEQYF. CDR3 DNA sequence: TGTGCCAGCAGTGATTGGGCTAACTCCTACGAGCAGTACTTC.